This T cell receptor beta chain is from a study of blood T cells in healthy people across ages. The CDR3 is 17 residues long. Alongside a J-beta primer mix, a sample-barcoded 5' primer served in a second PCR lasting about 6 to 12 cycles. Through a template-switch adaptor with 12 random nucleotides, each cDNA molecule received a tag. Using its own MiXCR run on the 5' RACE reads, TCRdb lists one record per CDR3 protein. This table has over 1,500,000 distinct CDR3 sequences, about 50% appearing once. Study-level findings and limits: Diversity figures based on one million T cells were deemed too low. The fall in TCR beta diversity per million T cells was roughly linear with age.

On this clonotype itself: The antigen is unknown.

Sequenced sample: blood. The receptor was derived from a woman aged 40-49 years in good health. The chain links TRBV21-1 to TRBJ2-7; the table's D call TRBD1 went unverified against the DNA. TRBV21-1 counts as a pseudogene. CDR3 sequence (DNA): TGTGCCAGCAGCAAATGTCCTTGGGTAGTAGGCTCCTACGAGCAGTACTTC. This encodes CASSKCPWVVGSYEQYF.